Each of the 29 T cell receptor beta chains below was sequenced from the same sample in a study of blood T cells in healthy people across ages (dated by TCRdb to the mid-2010s). The method behind the library was 5' RACE. The run used an Illumina HiSeq 2500. A second 7 to 11 cycle PCR used a sample-barcoded 5' primer and a J-beta primer mix. The public reads were reprocessed in TCRdb via fastp at Q25 and MiXCR, keeping in-frame beta chains. Every CDR3 protein is listed once, alongside the most common genes and DNA of its rows. This sample has roughly 680,000 distinct CDR3 sequences in its table, and 21% of those were observed once. The ten largest clones represent roughly 3.6% of the sample. The sample taken for sequencing was blood. The receptors originated from a man in his 70s in good health.

This clonotype has a handful of counts. The chain is built from TRBV28 and TRBJ2-5; D gene ambiguous. The J call may be wrong; the DNA end is better matched by TRBJ2-7. The CDR3 loop spans 16 amino acids. The germline CDR1 and CDR2 sequences are MDHEN and SYDVKM. CDR3 sequence: CASSFLSGSPTYEQYF. The CDR3 DNA is TGTGCCAGCAGTTTTCTCTCCGGGTCCCCGACCTACGAGCAGTACTTC.

The chain joins TRBV20-1 to TRBJ2-5; 7 nucleotides line up with TRBD1. The length of the CDR3 is 12 residues. CDR1 is DFQATT and CDR2 is SNEGSKA in the germline V gene (reference sequence). Trimming removed 5 bases from V and 2 bases from J; junction bases left unmatched: 2. The DNA for the CDR3 is TGCAGTGCTCAACAGGGGCAAGAGACCCAGTACTTC. It codes for CSAQQGQETQYF.

This clonotype was found a few times. The chain has TRBV2 and TRBJ2-1; D might be TRBD1 or TRBD2, each matching 5 bases. With 5 bases removed from V and 10 bases from J, the gap between germline ends came to 12 bases. Germline V gives CDR1 SNHLY, CDR2 FYNNEI. The CDR3 loop spans 12 amino acids. The DNA of the CDR3 is TGTGCCAGCAGTCAATCGGGGCGGGAGCAGTTCTTC. It encodes CASSQSGREQFF.

This clonotype was counted many times. The rearrangement links TRBV25-1 to TRBJ1-1; 7 nucleotides align to TRBD1. CDR3 length: 15 amino acids. CDR1 is MGHDK, CDR2 SYGVNS, per germline. The J segment lost 5 bases and the V segment lost 6 bases, leaving 12 bases of the junction unmatched. The CDR3 coding sequence is TGTGCCAGCAGGGAGACAGGGAAAGTGGGAACTGAAGCTTTCTTT. This translates into CASRETGKVGTEAFF.

This clonotype was observed a few times. The V call is TRBV28, the J call TRBJ1-5; TRBD1 aligns across 7 bases. Trimming removed 6 bases from V and 0 bases from J; junction bases left unmatched: 11. CDR1 and CDR2 from the germline V gene are MDHEN and SYDVKM. This CDR3 comprises 17 residues. The CDR3 region has the DNA TGTGCCAGCAGACCTACAGGGGCGGGCTATAGCAATCAGCCCCAGCATTTT. It specifies CASRPTGAGYSNQPQHF.

This clonotype showed up many times. The chain links TRBV3-1 to TRBJ2-5; D is unclear. The CDR3 runs 13 residues. V shed 1 base and J shed 1 base, with 4 bases lying between them. Germline values: CDR1 LGHDT, CDR2 YNNKEL (reference sequence). CDR3 amino acids: CASSQGSQETQYF. The CDR3 nucleotides read TGTGCCAGCAGCCAAGGTAGCCAAGAGACCCAGTACTTC.

This clonotype was seen ten or more times. This sequence joins TRBV5-1 and TRBJ2-5; D is unresolved. V was pared by 4 bases and J by 5 bases, with 15 bases between. Germline V gene data show CDR1 as SGHRS and CDR2 as YFSETQ. CDR3 length: 14 residues. Written as DNA, the CDR3 is TGCGCCAGCAGCCCGTCAGTAATAGGGGAGACCCAGTACTTC. It specifies CASSPSVIGETQYF.

This clonotype was observed a handful of times. CDR3 bases: TGTGCCAGCAGCCCGGACAGGGGAGTAGTGTATTTT. This gives the protein CASSPDRGVVYF. The chain couples TRBV7-2 to TRBJ2-3; 9 positions agree with TRBD1. Germline trimming cut 5 bases from V and 14 bases from J; bases unmatched to any gene: 8. This CDR3 is 12 amino acids long. CDR1 and CDR2 (germline): SGHTA, FQGNSA.

This clonotype was seen many times. The chain is built from TRBV7-9 and TRBJ2-7, with TRBD1 identical over 10 bases. The V gene end was trimmed by 7 bases and the J gene end by 1 base; junction bases not matched to a gene: 4. The CDR3 extends over 14 amino acids. Germline lookup yields CDR1 SEHNR and CDR2 FQNEAQ (reference sequence). CDR3 nucleotides: TGTGCCAGCACTCCGGGACAGGGGTCCTACGAGCAGTACTTC. Protein product: CASTPGQGSYEQYF.

The chain combines TRBV5-1 with TRBJ2-5; D may be TRBD1 (6 bases). The CDR3 extends over 15 amino acids. The V gene lost 4 bases and the J gene lost 1 base, with 14 bases spanning the gap. Germline CDR1 and CDR2: SGHRS and YFSETQ. The CDR3 DNA reads TGCGCCAGCAGCACGGAGACAGGTACCCAAGAGACCCAGTACTTC. This translates into CASSTETGTQETQYF.

V gene TRBV4-3 combines with J gene TRBJ2-7, with D perhaps matching TRBD1 (7 bases). The DNA end favors TRBJ2-1, so the J call may be wrong. This CDR3 spans 17 amino acids. The germline gives CDR1 LGHNA, CDR2 YSLEER. The CDR3 region is CASTETVSGGTYNEQFF. The DNA for the CDR3 is TGCGCCAGCACCGAGACCGTATCAGGGGGGACCTACAATGAGCAGTTCTTC.

The table lists this clonotype with a few counts. The rearrangement links TRBV5-4 to TRBJ2-3, with TRBD2 as a possible D gene (5 bases). This CDR3 has 15 amino acids. Trimming removed 4 bases from V and 0 bases from J, with 12 bases in between. CDR1 SGHNT and CDR2 YYREEE come from the germline V gene (reference sequence). The CDR3 spells CASSEQRTSTDTQYF. Here the CDR3 DNA reads TGTGCCAGCAGCGAACAGAGGACTAGCACAGATACGCAGTATTTT.

The rearrangement joins TRBV2 to TRBJ2-5, with TRBD2 matching over 12 bases. The closer fit of TRBJ2-7 to the DNA end suggests the J call may be wrong. The CDR3 covers 16 residues. Germline assignment: CDR1 SNHLY and CDR2 FYNNEI. The CDR3: CASSRLAGDRGYEQYF. The CDR3 DNA sequence: TGTGCCAGCAGCCGACTAGCGGGAGATAGAGGTTACGAGCAGTACTTC.

The chain is built from TRBV10-3 and TRBJ2-3, with 13 bases lining up with TRBD2. V lost 6 bases and J lost 3; bases outside the gene matches: 6. The germline V gene encodes CDR1 ENHRY and CDR2 SYGVKD. The CDR3 runs to 16 residues. The CDR3 is CAIRPTTSGRTDTQYF. The CDR3 DNA reads TGTGCCATCAGACCCACGACTAGCGGGAGGACAGATACGCAGTATTTT.

About this clonotype itself: Its ends do not fully match the called genes, so a read error is possible. The rearrangement joins TRBV20-1 to TRBJ2-1; 8 bases line up with TRBD2. The CDR3 is 14 residues long. Germline V gene sequence: CDR1 DFQATT, CDR2 SNEGSKA (reference sequence). In DNA form, the CDR3 reads TGCAGCGCTAGCGGGCCCCTTTCCTACAATGAGCAGTTCTTC. Protein: CSASGPLSYNEQFF.

The chain is built from TRBV7-2 and TRBJ2-1; maybe TRBD2 (5 bases). Germline V gene data show CDR1 as SGHTA and CDR2 as FQGNSA. The CDR3 is 16 amino acids. V lost 5 bases to trimming and J lost 1 base, with 15 bases between them. The CDR3 region is CASSPDIARSYNEQFF. CDR3 nucleotide sequence: TGTGCCAGCAGCCCAGACATAGCGCGATCCTACAATGAGCAGTTCTTC.

The chain is built from TRBV20-1 and TRBJ2-1; 8 bases line up with TRBD2. The CDR3 is made up of 14 amino acids. V was clipped by 2 bases and J by 5 bases; unmatched bases: 5. Germline V lookup: CDR1 DFQATT, CDR2 SNEGSKA (reference sequence). CDR3 sequence (DNA): TGCAGTGCTAGACCGGTTAGCGGGGACAATGAGCAGTTCTTC. It specifies CSARPVSGDNEQFF.

To note about this clonotype: Compared with germline, one end of the junction differs, possibly owing to a read error. The chain combines TRBV7-2 with TRBJ2-7, with a possible D match to TRBD2 (6 bases). Germline CDR1 and CDR2: SGHTA and FQGNSA. This CDR3 spans 15 amino acids. The CDR3 reads CACSLWGESAYEQYF. In nucleotides, the CDR3 is TGTGCCTGCAGCTTATGGGGGGAGTCGGCCTACGAGCAGTACTTC.

This clonotype was seen a few times. The chain has TRBV3-1 and TRBJ1-2, with a tentative D call TRBD1 (6 bases). This CDR3 comprises 14 residues. With 1 base removed from V and 7 bases from J, the gap between germline ends came to 13 bases. Germline V gene data show CDR1 as LGHDT and CDR2 as YNNKEL (reference sequence). The CDR3 region is CASSQVGGASGYTF. DNA of the CDR3: TGTGCCAGCAGCCAAGTTGGGGGGGCGAGTGGCTACACCTTC.

J is TRBJ2-7 and V is TRBV20-1; 7 nucleotides match TRBD2. CDR1 is DFQATT and CDR2 is SNEGSKA in the germline V gene (reference sequence). This CDR3 region has 10 residues. CDR3 coding DNA: TGCAGGCTCGCGGGAGATGAGCAGTACTTC. Encoded protein: CRLAGDEQYF.

The sample holds many counts of this clonotype. V usage is TRBV5-1 and J usage is TRBJ2-1; TRBD2 matches 7 bases. CDR3 length: 18 amino acids. Looked up from germline, CDR1 is SGHRS and CDR2 is YFSETQ. The ends lost 0 bases at V and 4 bases at J; junction bases unmatched: 13. The CDR3 loop reads CASSLDVGGGFSYNEQFF. Here the CDR3 DNA reads TGCGCCAGCAGCTTGGATGTCGGGGGAGGGTTCTCGTACAATGAGCAGTTCTTC.

The V call is TRBV7-3, the J call TRBJ2-1; perhaps TRBD1 as D (5 bases). Between the trimmed V and J ends, which lost 6 bases and 0 bases, there was a span of 15 bases. Per germline, CDR1 SGHTA and CDR2 FQGTGA. CDR3 size: 16 residues. DNA of the CDR3: TGTGCCAGCAGTCCAGGGTTTGGTGGCTCCTACAATGAGCAGTTCTTC. This encodes CASSPGFGGSYNEQFF.

The CDR3: CASSFQGMPLEQYF. CDR3 DNA sequence: TGTGCCAGCAGCTTTCAGGGGATGCCCTTGGAGCAGTACTTC. The chain carries TRBV12-3 or TRBV12-4 and TRBJ2-5; weak D call: TRBD1 (6 bases). The CDR3 has 14 amino acids. The ends were cut back, 6 bases at V and 11 bases at J, with 22 bases in the middle.

The sample holds a few counts of this clonotype. The V call is TRBV20-1, the J call TRBJ2-7; maybe TRBD2 (5 bases). CDR3 size: 12 residues. CDR1 and CDR2 from the germline V gene are DFQATT and SNEGSKA (reference sequence). V was shortened by 3 bases and J by 2 bases, with 8 bases between the two germline ends. Here the CDR3 DNA reads TGCAGTGCTAGGCCCGGGACCTACGAGCAGTACTTC. It translates to CSARPGTYEQYF.

CDR3 nucleotide sequence: TGCAGCGCATTCGACAGCTCCTACAATGAGCAGTTCTTC. This gives the protein CSAFDSSYNEQFF. The chain carries TRBV29-1 and TRBJ2-1, with TRBD1 as a possible D gene (5 bases). The germline V gene encodes CDR1 SQVTM and CDR2 ANQGSEA. This CDR3 is built from 13 residues. V dropped 7 bases and J dropped 0 bases, with 10 bases sitting between them.

The J gene is TRBJ1-4, the V gene TRBV21-1; the tabulated D call, TRBD1, remains unverified against the DNA. TRBV21-1 is a recognized pseudogene. The CDR3 has 16 residues. CDR3 in DNA: TGTGCCAGCAGCACCTTGGGGACAGGCTTTTGTGAAAAACTGTTTTTT. It codes for CASSTLGTGFCEKLFF.

This clonotype was seen only a few times. The V call is TRBV18, the J call TRBJ2-3; tentative D call: TRBD2 (6 bases). The V and J ends lost 2 bases and 5 bases respectively, with 11 bases between them. This CDR3 spans 14 amino acids. Per the germline V gene, CDR1 is KGHSH and CDR2 is LQKENI. The CDR3, as DNA: TGTGCCAGCTCACCAGGTTTCGGGGGAGATACGCAGTATTTT. It encodes CASSPGFGGDTQYF. Full variable domain (outside the CDR3, taken from reference TRBV18 and TRBJ2-3): NAGVMQNPRHLVRRRGQEARLRCSPMKGHSHVYWYRQLPEEGLKFMVYLQKENIIDESGMPKERFSAEFPKEGPSILRIQQVVRGDSAAYFCASSPGFGGDTQYFGPGTRLTVL.

The chain links TRBV9 to TRBJ1-2, with 7 bases matching TRBD1. The V and J ends lost 0 bases and 8 bases, in that order; junction bases with no gene match: 4. The germline CDR1 and CDR2 sequences are SGDLS and YYNGEE. The length of the CDR3 is 13 residues. DNA of the CDR3: TGTGCCAGCAGCGTAGAGGGGGCAGTGGGCTACACCTTC. Its protein product is CASSVEGAVGYTF.

This clonotype occurred a few times. The chain couples TRBV28 to TRBJ2-1; perhaps TRBD2 as D (6 bases). The J call may be in error: the DNA end matches TRBJ2-7 better. The CDR3 length is 14 residues. Germline V gene data show CDR1 as MDHEN and CDR2 as SYDVKM. The CDR3 nucleotides read TGTGCCAGCAGTCGGGGACGGGGGTCGTACGAGCAGTACTTC. The encoded protein is CASSRGRGSYEQYF.